The T cell receptor (beta chain) under discussion was sequenced for a study of T cell changes during pregnancy in multiple sclerosis. V lost 4 bases, J lost 6 bases, and 16 bases lay in between. CDR3 length: 14 residues. From germline, CDR1 is MNHNS and CDR2 SASEGT. TCRdb keeps only in-frame clones here, not all; method: immunoSEQ multiplex PCR. Of some 28,000 clones listed, about 89% are singletons. The source of this sequence is a female donor with multiple sclerosis, enrolled in a pregnancy study. The source material was CD8+ T cells from peripheral blood mononuclear cells, sampled before pregnancy. This sequence joins TRBV6-1 and TRBJ2-7; TRBD1 is a possible D gene (6 bases). The CDR3 region has the DNA TGTGCCAGCAGTGTTATCCCCCGAGGGGGCGAGCAGTACTTC. It specifies CASSVIPRGGEQYF.